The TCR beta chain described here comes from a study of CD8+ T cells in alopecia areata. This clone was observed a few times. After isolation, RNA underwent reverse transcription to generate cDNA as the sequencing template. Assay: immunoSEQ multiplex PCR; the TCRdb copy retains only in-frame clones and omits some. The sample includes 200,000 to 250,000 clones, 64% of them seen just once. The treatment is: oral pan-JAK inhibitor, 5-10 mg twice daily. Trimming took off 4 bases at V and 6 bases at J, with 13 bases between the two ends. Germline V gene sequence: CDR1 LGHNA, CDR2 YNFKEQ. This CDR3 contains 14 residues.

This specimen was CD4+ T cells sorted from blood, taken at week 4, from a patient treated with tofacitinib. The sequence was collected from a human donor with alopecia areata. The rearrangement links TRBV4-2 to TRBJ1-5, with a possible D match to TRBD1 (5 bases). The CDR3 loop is CASSRDPGGQPQHF. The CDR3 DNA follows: TGTGCCAGCAGCCGGGACCCCGGTGGTCAGCCCCAGCATTTT.